The T cell receptor beta chain under discussion was sequenced for a study of blood T cell repertoires in COVID-19. Overall study: Acute and convalescent COVID-19 specimens originated in the United States, Italy and Spain.

Original analysis: The authors estimated nucleated cell counts from reference gene primer amplification. Clones were read by immunoSEQ multiplex PCR, and TCRdb kept only the in-frame ones, dropping some. V, J and clone size are those of that table, while D and trimming were read from the DNA. Of fewer than 350,000 clones listed, around 85% were seen once; the top ten hold less than 15%. Patients of the Seattle cohort, enrolled during active infection, were followed longitudinally. This clone appeared once. The sample was peripheral blood. The receptor comes from a woman in her 30s with COVID-19, enrolled during active disease.

CDR3 coding DNA: TGTGCCAGCAGTCTTGACAGGGGGCGTAGATATGGGGCCAACGTCCTGACTTTC. It specifies CASSLDRGRRYGANVLTF. The chain joins TRBV6-6 to TRBJ2-6, with 10 bases lining up with TRBD1. The trim removed 5 bases at V and 3 bases at J, leaving 10 bases unmatched. Per germline, CDR1 MNHNY and CDR2 SVGAGI (reference sequence). The CDR3 contains 18 residues.